This passage covers 8 T cell receptor beta chains from one sample sequenced in a study of T cell changes during pregnancy in multiple sclerosis. Generated by immunoSEQ multiplex PCR, the TCRdb table keeps only in-frame clones and is missing some. This sample has tens of thousands of clones, with around 87% found just once. Material: peripheral blood from another person, used as feeder cells. Receptors were obtained from a human donor whose cells served as feeder cells for cultures in a pregnancy study.

This clone was detected a few times. The chain recombines TRBV5-4 with TRBJ1-3; D not resolved. CDR1 is SGHNT and CDR2 is YYREEE in the germline V gene (reference sequence). Trimming stripped 2 bases from V and 0 bases from J, with 6 bases between. CDR3 size: 14 residues. The CDR3 bases are TGTGCCAGCAGCTTACTGAACTCTGGAAACACCATATATTTT. The encoded protein is CASSLLNSGNTIYF. Full variable domain (remainder filled in from reference TRBV5-4 and TRBJ1-3): ETGVTQSPTHLIKTRGQQVTLRCSSQSGHNTVSWYQQALGQGPQFIFQYYREEENGRGNFPPRFSGLQFPNYSSELNVNALELDDSALYLCASSLLNSGNTIYFGEGSWLTVV.

The rearrangement links TRBV18 to TRBJ2-7, with TRBD1 matching 8 bases. V was pared by 1 base and J by 3 bases, with 8 bases of the junction left unmatched. The CDR3 runs 16 residues. Per the germline V gene, CDR1 is KGHSH and CDR2 is LQKENI. This chain's CDR3 is CASSPLGQGTDYEQYF. In DNA, the CDR3 is TGTGCCAGCTCACCACTAGGACAGGGAACCGACTACGAGCAGTACTTC.

CDR3 DNA: TGTGCCAGCAGCTTGGAGGCAGGGGGAAACACTGAAGCTTTCTTT. Translating gives CASSLEAGGNTEAFF. The V call is TRBV5-4, the J call TRBJ1-1, with 7 bases matching TRBD1. V dropped 0 bases and J dropped 2; count of bases not matched to a gene: 4. This CDR3 region has 15 residues. Germline CDR1 reads SGHNT; CDR2 reads YYREEE (reference sequence).

This sequence joins TRBV14 and TRBJ1-2; no clear D. V was pared by 4 bases and J by 7 bases, with 10 bases between. Germline V gene sequence: CDR1 SGHDN, CDR2 FVKESK. CDR3 size: 12 residues. The CDR3 here is CASSRQRGGYTF. The CDR3 DNA reads TGTGCCAGCAGCCGCCAGAGAGGTGGCTACACCTTC.

This chain joins TRBV10-3 and TRBJ2-7, with TRBD1 matching 7 bases. Germline CDR1 ENHRY, CDR2 SYGVKD. The V gene end was trimmed by 6 bases and the J gene end by 6 bases; junction bases not matched to a gene: 17. The CDR3 runs 16 residues. CDR3 amino acids: CAIRGDWWQGVSEQYF. CDR3 nucleotides: TGTGCCATCAGGGGTGATTGGTGGCAGGGGGTTAGCGAGCAGTACTTC.

Note on this clone: One end of the junction is discordant with germline, which a read error may explain. The CDR3: CASSHGGASEESTDTQYF. The CDR3 DNA follows: TGTGCGAGCAGCCATGGGGGGGCTAGCGAGGAAAGCACAGATACGCAGTATTTT. This chain joins TRBV4-2 and TRBJ2-3; tentatively, D is TRBD2 (7 bases). The CDR3 contains 18 residues. The germline V gene has CDR1 LGHNA and CDR2 YNFKEQ.

This sequence joins TRBV20-1 and TRBJ2-1; D perhaps matches TRBD2 (5 bases). Trimming removed 5 bases from V and 12 bases from J, with 14 bases in between. The CDR3 length is 11 residues. CDR1 and CDR2 (germline): DFQATT, SNEGSKA (reference sequence). CDR3 nucleotides: TGCAGTGCTTTCTATATTCGGGGGCAGTTCTTC. Translated: CSAFYIRGQFF.

The chain employs TRBV29-1 and TRBJ1-1, with D tentatively TRBD1 (5 bases). The CDR3 totals 13 residues. Per germline, CDR1 SQVTM and CDR2 ANQGSEA. Between the trimmed V and J ends, which lost 4 bases and 3 bases, there was a span of 12 bases. DNA of the CDR3: TGCAGCGTTGCTCAGGGAGGTTACACTGAAGCTTTCTTT. This encodes CSVAQGGYTEAFF. The whole variable domain, filled in from reference TRBV29-1 and TRBJ1-1, reads SAVISQKPSRDICQRGTSLTIQCQVDSQVTMMFWYRQQPGQSLTLIATANQGSEATYESGFVIDKFPISRPNLTFSTLTVSNMSPEDSSIYLCSVAQGGYTEAFFGQGTRLTVV.